This TCR beta chain appears in the sequencing data of a study of T cells after yellow fever vaccination. Notes on the study in general: Contaminating bulk clonotypes could be abundant in FACS-sorted repertoires. Clonotypes appearing in both CD4 and CD8 compartments existed, and their share was small. The study re-detected most primary-vaccination clones after the booster (under 97% CD4, around 90% CD8).

This clonotype was observed a handful of times. Its antigen is not identified. It was through 5'RACE template switching that TCR cDNA was made, with a universal primer site and UMIs added. TCRdb called the 5' RACE reads again in MiXCR, with one record for every CDR3 protein. The sample holds about 350,000 distinct CDR3 sequences; approximately 8% are singletons and the top ten take roughly 15%. Trimming took off 1 base at V and 2 bases at J, with 23 bases between the two ends. Germline-derived CDR1 and CDR2 are MGHRA and YSYEKL. This CDR3 has 20 amino acids. The TCR originated in a man aged 18 to 30 who received the YFV17D yellow fever vaccine. The specimen was PBMCs, collected about 49 days after the first yellow fever vaccination. This chain links TRBV4-1 with TRBJ2-2; D is possibly TRBD2 (5 bases). In DNA form, the CDR3 reads TGCGCCAGCAGCCAAGCCCCACGACCTTTGAGGGTGGCTAACACCGGGGAGCTGTTTTTT. This sequence encodes CASSQAPRPLRVANTGELFF.